The clone carrying this T cell receptor beta chain has more than one count but fewer than ten. Its antigen is as yet unknown. CDR3 length equals 15 residues. Germline V gives CDR1 SQVTM, CDR2 ANQGSEA. After removal of 5 bases from V and 0 bases from J, the junction contained 10 bases not matched to a gene. TCRdb re-derived calls from the 5' RACE reads in MiXCR, one entry per CDR3 protein. Among about 660,000 distinct CDR3 sequences listed, 8.6% were seen once. These data are taken from a study of identical twins. Regarding the study as a whole: Abundant cord blood beta clonotypes carried fewer insertions; memory repertoires showed none.

The same data also contributed to another study, on yellow fever vaccine responses in identical twins.

The clonotype comes from a woman aged 18-29 years in good health. The material sequenced was PBMCs. The chain employs TRBV29-1 and TRBJ2-7; 7 positions agree with TRBD1. The CDR3 DNA is TGCAGCGTTATGGGACAGCCCTCTAGCTCCTACGAGCAGTACTTC. It specifies CSVMGQPSSSYEQYF.